Below, 31 T cell receptor beta chains from the same sample are listed, as sequenced in a study of patients and donors after allogeneic stem cell transplantation. A single record per CDR3 protein comes from TCRdb applying MiXCR to the RT-PCR reads. The profile shows 390,000 or so distinct CDR3 sequences, 16% of them singletons. The specimen was blood, either unsorted or a sorted T cell fraction (not recorded which). The receptors come from a human donor who was either an allogeneic HSCT recipient or a stem cell or donor lymphocyte infusion donor (not recorded which). It is not recorded whose cells these are; they may come from a transplant donor.

The J gene is TRBJ1-1, the V gene TRBV10-3; D is uncertain. Germline lookup yields CDR1 ENHRY and CDR2 SYGVKD. Between the trimmed V and J ends, which lost 10 bases and 2 bases, there was a span of 14 bases. The CDR3 totals 13 residues. CDR3 nucleotides: TGTGCCACCACCCGCGAGGGAAACACTGAAGCTTTCTTT. The encoded protein is CATTREGNTEAFF.

V gene TRBV12-3 or TRBV12-4 combines with J gene TRBJ2-5; 8 bases agree with TRBD1. The CDR3 is made up of 13 amino acids. V shed 6 bases and J 2 bases; nucleotides not matched to a gene: 2. CDR3 bases: TGTGCCAGCAGGACAGGGGTACAAGAGACCCAGTACTTC. Translated: CASRTGVQETQYF.

Only a few counts were recorded for this clonotype. This chain joins TRBV15 and TRBJ2-1; 7 bases match TRBD1. Germline loops: CDR1 LNHNV, CDR2 YYDKDF (reference sequence). CDR3 length: 16 amino acids. The V segment lost 2 bases and the J segment 2 bases; nucleotides outside the gene matches: 6. CDR3 amino acids: CATSRQTGLPYNEQFF. As DNA, the CDR3 is TGTGCCACCAGCAGACAGACAGGGCTCCCCTACAATGAGCAGTTCTTC.

This clonotype turned up a few times. V is TRBV7-9 and J is TRBJ1-1; 9 nucleotides match TRBD1. The trim removed 3 bases at V and 12 bases at J, leaving 11 bases unmatched. The CDR3 is 14 residues long. Germline V lookup: CDR1 SEHNR, CDR2 FQNEAQ (reference sequence). CDR3 amino acids: CASSLDRGSGLTFF. As DNA, the CDR3 is TGTGCCAGCAGCTTGGACAGGGGTTCGGGCCTTACTTTCTTT.

This clonotype showed up just a few times. The gene calls are TRBV7-8 and TRBJ1-5; weak D call: TRBD1 (5 bases). V gave up 0 bases and J gave up 7 bases, with 16 bases separating them. CDR3 length equals 16 residues. CDR1 is SGHVS and CDR2 is FQNEAQ in the germline V gene. This CDR3 reads CASSLADRGRSQPQHF. DNA of the CDR3: TGTGCCAGCAGCTTAGCTGACAGAGGGAGGAGCCAGCCCCAGCATTTT.

Points on this clonotype: One end of the junction does not line up with germline, which may come from a read error. The chain is built from TRBV18 and TRBJ1-1, with D uncertain. Germline V gene data show CDR1 as KGHSH and CDR2 as LQKENI. The CDR3 is 14 amino acids. DNA for the CDR3: TGTGCCAGCTCCCCACGACCCTCTTCGACTGAAGCTTTCTTT. Encoded protein: CASSPRPSSTEAFF.

This clonotype was counted a single time. This chain uses TRBV2 with TRBJ2-7; 9 nucleotides agree with TRBD1. Germline CDR1 and CDR2: SNHLY and FYNNEI. J lost 11 bases, V lost 7 bases, and 9 bases had no gene match. This CDR3 comprises 12 residues. The CDR3 here is CASTPRGQGEYF. CDR3 nucleotide sequence: TGTGCCAGCACCCCAAGGGGACAGGGCGAGTACTTC.

This clonotype has only a few counts. The genes are TRBV6-1 and TRBJ2-4; 8 bases fit TRBD1. Trimming cost V 5 bases and J 1 base; bases outside gene matches: 4. This CDR3 region has 15 residues. Germline values: CDR1 MNHNS, CDR2 SASEGT. CDR3 sequence reads: CASSLGTGAKNIQYF. CDR3 DNA sequence: TGTGCCAGCAGTCTCGGGACAGGCGCCAAAAACATTCAGTACTTC.

V is TRBV4-1 and J is TRBJ2-2; possibly TRBD2 for D (6 bases). Trimming shortened V by 1 base and J by 3 bases, and 12 bases separated the two germline ends. The CDR3 is made up of 16 amino acids. Germline V gene data show CDR1 as MGHRA and CDR2 as YSYEKL. The CDR3 sequence is CASSQGPSVHTGELFF. CDR3 nucleotide sequence: TGCGCCAGCAGCCAAGGTCCTAGCGTACACACCGGGGAGCTGTTTTTT.

V is TRBV20-1 and J is TRBJ2-3; D is unresolved. CDR3 length: 11 amino acids. Trimming stripped 4 bases from V and 5 bases from J, with 7 bases between. Looked up from germline, CDR1 is DFQATT and CDR2 is SNEGSKA (reference sequence). DNA for the CDR3: TGCAGTGCTAATCATAAAGATACGCAGTATTTT. Translating gives CSANHKDTQYF.

At least ten counts were recorded for this clonotype. V usage is TRBV5-1 and J usage is TRBJ2-5, with D possibly matching TRBD1 (6 bases). The CDR3 loop spans 13 amino acids. CDR1 and CDR2 from the germline V gene are SGHRS and YFSETQ. With 1 base removed from V and 5 bases from J, the gap between germline ends came to 9 bases. CDR3 residues: CASSLSGVETQYF. The CDR3 DNA sequence: TGCGCCAGCAGCTTGTCAGGGGTGGAGACCCAGTACTTC.

The rearrangement joins TRBV5-6 to TRBJ2-2; D is perhaps TRBD2 (5 bases). The germline CDR1 and CDR2 sequences are SGHDT and YYEEEE. V lost 3 bases, J lost 3 bases, and 15 bases lay in between. This CDR3 comprises 16 residues. DNA of the CDR3: TGTGCCAGCAGCTCCACCCGTTTCGGGGACACCGGGGAGCTGTTTTTT. This codes for CASSSTRFGDTGELFF.

The rearrangement links TRBV4-2 to TRBJ1-1; maybe TRBD1 (6 bases). The CDR3 spans 15 residues. The germline V gene has CDR1 LGHNA and CDR2 YNFKEQ. Trimming removed 4 bases at V and 1 base at J, with 13 bases between. CDR3 DNA: TGTGCCAGCAGCCCCTCCGGACAGAAGAACACTGAAGCTTTCTTT. It translates to CASSPSGQKNTEAFF.

This clonotype was seen at least ten times. J is TRBJ2-2 and V is TRBV12-3 or TRBV12-4; the match to TRBD2 covers 9 bases. The CDR3 totals 18 residues. The J segment lost 4 bases and the V segment lost 2 bases, leaving 11 bases of the junction unmatched. CDR3 in amino acids: CASSLPPSGAPGTGELFF. The CDR3 region has the DNA TGTGCCAGCAGTTTACCCCCTAGCGGGGCGCCAGGCACCGGGGAGCTGTTTTTT.

The V and J genes are TRBV6-1 and TRBJ1-1; TRBD1 is a possible D gene (5 bases). With 6 bases removed from V and 0 bases from J, the gap between germline ends came to 11 bases. Germline V gene sequence: CDR1 MNHNS, CDR2 SASEGT. The CDR3 length is 14 residues. CDR3 in DNA: TGTGCCAGCAGCTTCAGGGATGTGAACACTGAAGCTTTCTTT. Its translation: CASSFRDVNTEAFF.

The rearrangement links TRBV19 to TRBJ1-5; no reliable D call. V lost 5 bases to trimming and J lost 1 base, with 6 bases between them. The length of the CDR3 is 13 residues. Germline CDR1 and CDR2: LNHDA and SQIVND (reference sequence). The CDR3 DNA reads as TGTGCCAGTAGTCGATTCAGCAATCAGCCCCAGCATTTT. The encoded protein is CASSRFSNQPQHF.

This clonotype was observed a few times. This chain links TRBV20-1 with TRBJ1-1; D might be TRBD1 (5 bases). The germline V and J ends were trimmed by 3 bases and 3 bases, with 5 bases remaining between them. The CDR3 sequence is 11 residues long. CDR1 and CDR2 (germline): DFQATT, SNEGSKA (reference sequence). CDR3 loop: CSARGDTEAFF. The CDR3 region has the DNA TGCAGTGCTAGGGGGGACACTGAAGCTTTCTTT.

The rearrangement uses TRBV19 and TRBJ2-2; D perhaps matches TRBD1 (6 bases). Germline lookup yields CDR1 LNHDA and CDR2 SQIVND (reference sequence). The V end was cut by 7 bases, the J end by 3 bases, with 15 bases between. This CDR3 spans 15 amino acids. CDR3 DNA sequence: TGTGCCAGTACCCCCAGGGGCGCTGACACCGGGGAGCTGTTTTTT. This encodes CASTPRGADTGELFF. Combining the CDR3 with reference TRBV19 and TRBJ2-2 gives the whole variable domain DGGITQSPKYLFRKEGQNVTLSCEQNLNHDAMYWYRQDPGQGLRLIYYSQIVNDFQKGDIAEGYSVSREKKESFPLTVTSAQKNPTAFYLCASTPRGADTGELFFGEGSRLTVL.

The J gene is TRBJ2-5, the V gene TRBV3-1; 7 nucleotides agree with TRBD2. Germline CDR1 is LGHDT and CDR2 is YNNKEL (reference sequence). After removal of 0 bases from V and 5 bases from J, the junction contained 9 bases not matched to a gene. The CDR3 extends over 16 amino acids. The CDR3 DNA reads TGTGCCAGCAGCCAAGACGCGGCGGGAGCCTGGGAGACCCAGTACTTC. It is translated as CASSQDAAGAWETQYF.

The chain combines TRBV27 with TRBJ2-3; TRBD1 matches 8 bases. V trimming: 5 bases; J trimming: 1 base; junction bases outside the gene matches: 2. This CDR3 has 14 residues. Germline lookup yields CDR1 MNHEY and CDR2 SMNVEV (reference sequence). Here the CDR3 reads CASSIQGGTDTQYF. In nucleotides, the CDR3 is TGTGCCAGCAGTATACAGGGGGGCACAGATACGCAGTATTTT.

This clonotype has only a few counts. The rearrangement joins TRBV20-1 to TRBJ1-2, with 7 bases aligning to TRBD1. Germline lookup yields CDR1 DFQATT and CDR2 SNEGSKA (reference sequence). This CDR3 spans 14 amino acids. Trimming at V came to 3 bases and at J to 4 bases, leaving 8 bases not matched to a gene. The CDR3 here is CSARPPGGTYGYTF. The CDR3 DNA reads TGCAGTGCTAGGCCGCCAGGGGGAACCTATGGCTACACCTTC.

V is TRBV9 and J is TRBJ2-7; 7 bases are shared with TRBD1. Germline CDR1 SGDLS, CDR2 YYNGEE. This CDR3 has 17 amino acids. With V trimmed by 4 bases and J by 0 bases, 13 bases remained unmatched. The CDR3 spells CASSLGATGSSSYEQYF. The CDR3 bases are TGTGCCAGCAGCCTCGGTGCGACAGGGTCTAGCTCCTACGAGCAGTACTTC.

CDR3 DNA sequence: TGTGCCAGCAGTTTATCGAGACAGCCCAGCTACGAGCAGTACTTC. This gives the protein CASSLSRQPSYEQYF. The chain recombines TRBV27 with TRBJ2-7; D may be TRBD1 (5 bases). The CDR3 consists of 15 residues. Germline CDR1 MNHEY, CDR2 SMNVEV (reference sequence). V dropped 0 bases and J dropped 3 bases, with 12 bases sitting between them.

This clonotype occurred a few times. The chain is built from TRBV7-2 and TRBJ2-3, with 8 bases that match TRBD2. The germline gives CDR1 SGHTA, CDR2 FQGNSA. The CDR3 runs to 15 residues. V gave up 5 bases and J gave up 0 bases; unmatched junction bases: 4. CDR3 nucleotides: TGTGCCAGCAGCCAACTAGCGGCTAGCACAGATACGCAGTATTTT. Amino acid sequence: CASSQLAASTDTQYF.

A few counts support this clonotype. The chain joins TRBV10-3 to TRBJ2-5, with 8 bases aligning to TRBD1. The CDR3 contains 16 residues. The V gene's germline CDR1 is ENHRY and CDR2 SYGVKD. V lost 3 bases and J lost 9; bases outside the gene matches: 15. DNA of the CDR3: TGTGCCATCAGTGAAGGGACAGGACCGTTGGGTCGGCCCCAGTACTTC. Its translation: CAISEGTGPLGRPQYF.

V and J are TRBV27 and TRBJ2-1; D is possibly TRBD1 (5 bases). Trimming cost V 6 bases and J 9 bases, with 18 bases left between them. Looked up from germline, CDR1 is MNHEY and CDR2 is SMNVEV (reference sequence). This CDR3 spans 14 amino acids. The CDR3 is CASSTRARKSEQFF. The DNA for the CDR3 is TGTGCCAGCAGCACCAGGGCCAGAAAAAGTGAGCAGTTCTTC.

This clonotype was seen a handful of times. The CDR3 sequence is CASSFSGTLDGYTF. Written as DNA, the CDR3 is TGTGCCAGCAGCTTTTCAGGGACGTTGGACGGCTACACCTTC. This chain uses TRBV7-6 with TRBJ1-2, with TRBD1 as a possible D gene (5 bases). Germline CDR1 and CDR2: SGHVS and FNYEAQ. The CDR3 length is 14 residues. Trimming took off 3 bases at V and 8 bases at J, with 16 bases between the two ends.

This chain links TRBV15 with TRBJ2-1, with TRBD2 identical over 8 bases. V shed 3 bases and J 9 bases; nucleotides not matched to a gene: 13. Germline CDR1 and CDR2: LNHNV and YYDKDF (reference sequence). The CDR3 totals 16 residues. The CDR3: CATSRAAGARVGEQFF. CDR3 DNA sequence: TGTGCCACCAGCAGGGCAGCGGGGGCAAGGGTTGGTGAGCAGTTCTTC.

CDR3: CATGIQDEQFF. DNA for the CDR3: TGTGCCACCGGGATACAGGATGAGCAGTTCTTC. The V call is TRBV24-1, the J call TRBJ2-1; tentatively, D is TRBD1 (5 bases). This CDR3 is 11 amino acids long. From germline, CDR1 is KGHDR and CDR2 SFDVKD. V was clipped by 9 bases and J by 8 bases, with 10 bases between them.

This clonotype was counted only a few times. The V gene is TRBV7-2, the J gene TRBJ1-4; TRBD1 might be the D (5 bases). Germline CDR1 is SGHTA and CDR2 is FQGNSA. This CDR3 has 13 amino acids. V lost 8 bases to trimming and J lost 7 bases, with 14 bases between them. The CDR3 here is CASGEVGVEKLFF. CDR3 sequence (DNA): TGTGCCAGCGGCGAGGTGGGGGTTGAAAAACTGTTTTTT.

The genes are TRBV14 and TRBJ1-1; TRBD1 matches 11 bases. Germline CDR1 is SGHDN and CDR2 is FVKESK. V lost 6 bases and J lost 6; bases outside the gene matches: 9. This CDR3 region has 15 residues. This CDR3 reads CASRGTGGNIAEAFF. The CDR3 DNA follows: TGTGCCAGCAGGGGGACAGGGGGTAATATCGCTGAAGCTTTCTTT.